One and the same sample provided the 3 T cell receptor beta chains below, sequenced in a study of blood T cell repertoires in COVID-19. The table came from immunoSEQ multiplex PCR; TCRdb's copy has only in-frame clones and leaves some out. The data contain 280,000 or so clones, approximately 84% of them seen just once; the ten biggest clones take up around 2.1%. The sequenced material came from peripheral blood. These TCRs come from a woman aged 25 to 45 who had recovered from COVID-19.

The gene calls are TRBV11-2 and TRBJ2-1, with D perhaps matching TRBD1 (6 bases). This CDR3 has 16 amino acids. V shed 1 base and J shed 6 bases, with 16 bases lying between them. Per germline, CDR1 SGHAT and CDR2 FQNNGV. The CDR3 reads CASSLGGLTLANEQFF. The CDR3 DNA reads as TGTGCCAGCAGCTTAGGGGGGCTTACACTGGCCAATGAGCAGTTCTTC.

This sequence joins TRBV5-5 and TRBJ2-1; 10 nucleotides line up with TRBD1. V gave up 0 bases and J gave up 8 bases; unmatched junction bases: 8. The CDR3 is 16 amino acids. The germline V gene has CDR1 SGHKS and CDR2 YYEKEE (reference sequence). DNA for the CDR3: TGTGCCAGCAGCTTGGTCGGGACAGGGGACGTTGATGAGCAGTTCTTC. Translation: CASSLVGTGDVDEQFF.

The CDR3 is CASSYSFAGGRAAFF. The CDR3 region has the DNA TGTGCCAGCAGTTACTCCTTCGCGGGGGGGAGAGCGGCTTTCTTT. J is TRBJ1-1 and V is TRBV6-5; D might be TRBD1 (5 bases). The CDR3 runs to 15 residues. The germline V gene has CDR1 MNHEY and CDR2 SVGAGI. V was cut by 0 bases and J by 11 bases, with 19 bases left in between.